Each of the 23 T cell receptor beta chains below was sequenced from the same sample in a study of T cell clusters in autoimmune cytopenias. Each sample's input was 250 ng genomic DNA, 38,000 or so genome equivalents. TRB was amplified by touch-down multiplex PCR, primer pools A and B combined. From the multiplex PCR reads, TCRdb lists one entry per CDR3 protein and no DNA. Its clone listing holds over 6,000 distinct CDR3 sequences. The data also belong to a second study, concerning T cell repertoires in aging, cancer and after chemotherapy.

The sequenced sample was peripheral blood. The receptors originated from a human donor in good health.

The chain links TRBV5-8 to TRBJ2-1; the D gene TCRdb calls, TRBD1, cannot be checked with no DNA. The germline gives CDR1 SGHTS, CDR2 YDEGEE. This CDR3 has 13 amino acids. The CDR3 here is CASSWDTGDEQFF. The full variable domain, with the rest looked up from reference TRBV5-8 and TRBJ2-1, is EAGVTQSPTHLIKTRGQQATLRCSPISGHTSVYWYQQALGLGLQFLLWYDEGEERNRGNFPPRFSGRQFPNYSSELNVNALELEDSALYLCASSWDTGDEQFFGPGTRLTVL.

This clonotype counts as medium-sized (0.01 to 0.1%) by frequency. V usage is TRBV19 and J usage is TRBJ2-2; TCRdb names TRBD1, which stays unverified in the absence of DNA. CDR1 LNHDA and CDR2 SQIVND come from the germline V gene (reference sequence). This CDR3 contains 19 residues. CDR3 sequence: CASSPPSPGTGGNTGELFF.

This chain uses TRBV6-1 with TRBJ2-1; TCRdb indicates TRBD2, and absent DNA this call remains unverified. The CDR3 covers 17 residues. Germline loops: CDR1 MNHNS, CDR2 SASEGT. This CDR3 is CASSELAGDILYNEQFF.

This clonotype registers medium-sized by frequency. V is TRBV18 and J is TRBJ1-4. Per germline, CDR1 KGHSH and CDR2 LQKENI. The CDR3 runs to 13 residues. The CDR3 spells CASSPETGRKLFF.

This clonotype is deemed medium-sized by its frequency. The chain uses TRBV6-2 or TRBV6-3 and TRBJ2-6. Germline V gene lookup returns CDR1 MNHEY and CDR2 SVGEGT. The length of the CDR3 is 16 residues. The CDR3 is CASSTHRGSGANVLTF.

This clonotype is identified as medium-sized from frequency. This chain's CDR3 is CSFGAPGGETQYF. V and J are TRBV29-1 and TRBJ2-5; the TRBD1 assignment by TCRdb is unverifiable without DNA. The CDR3 has 13 amino acids. Germline CDR1 SQVTM, CDR2 ANQGSEA.

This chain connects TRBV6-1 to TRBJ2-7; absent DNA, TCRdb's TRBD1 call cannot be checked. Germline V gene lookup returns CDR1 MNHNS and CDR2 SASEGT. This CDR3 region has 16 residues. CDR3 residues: CASSAPSNRRSYEQYF.

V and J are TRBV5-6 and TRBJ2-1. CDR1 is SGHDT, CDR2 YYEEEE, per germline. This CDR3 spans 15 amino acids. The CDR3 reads CASTLDAAPTWEQFF.

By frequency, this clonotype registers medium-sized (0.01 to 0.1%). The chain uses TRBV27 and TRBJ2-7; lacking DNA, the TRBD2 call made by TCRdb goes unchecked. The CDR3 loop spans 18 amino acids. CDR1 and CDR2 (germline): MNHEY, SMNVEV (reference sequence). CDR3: CASSPAGLAGGTSYEQYF.

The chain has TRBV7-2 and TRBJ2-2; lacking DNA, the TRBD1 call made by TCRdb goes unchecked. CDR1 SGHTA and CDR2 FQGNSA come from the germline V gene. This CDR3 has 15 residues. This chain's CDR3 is CASSLEPVNTGELFF.

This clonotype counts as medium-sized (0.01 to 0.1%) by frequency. This chain's CDR3 is CASTRGEETQYF. V usage is TRBV12-3 or TRBV12-4 and J usage is TRBJ2-5. The CDR3 totals 12 residues.

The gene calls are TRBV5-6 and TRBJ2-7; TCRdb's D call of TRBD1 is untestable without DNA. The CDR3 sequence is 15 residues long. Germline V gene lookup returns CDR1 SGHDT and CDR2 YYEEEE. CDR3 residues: CASSFSGQETYEQYF.

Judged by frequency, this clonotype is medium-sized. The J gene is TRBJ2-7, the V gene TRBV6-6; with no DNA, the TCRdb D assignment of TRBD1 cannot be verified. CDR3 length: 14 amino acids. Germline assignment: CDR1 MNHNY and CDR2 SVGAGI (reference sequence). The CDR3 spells CASSYDSYSYEQYF.

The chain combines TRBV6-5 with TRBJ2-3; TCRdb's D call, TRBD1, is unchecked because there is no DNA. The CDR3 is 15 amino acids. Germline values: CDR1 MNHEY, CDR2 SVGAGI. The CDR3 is CASSYSGTSTDTQYF.

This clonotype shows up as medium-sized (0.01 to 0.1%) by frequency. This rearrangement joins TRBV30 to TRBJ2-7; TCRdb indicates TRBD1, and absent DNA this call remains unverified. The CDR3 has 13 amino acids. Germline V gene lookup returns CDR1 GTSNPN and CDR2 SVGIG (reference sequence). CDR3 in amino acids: CAWSVSRSGEQYF.

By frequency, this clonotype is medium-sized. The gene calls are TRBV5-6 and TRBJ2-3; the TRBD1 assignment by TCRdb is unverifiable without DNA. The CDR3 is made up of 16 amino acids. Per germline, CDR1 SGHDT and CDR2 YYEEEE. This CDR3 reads CASSFVDRGNTDTQYF.

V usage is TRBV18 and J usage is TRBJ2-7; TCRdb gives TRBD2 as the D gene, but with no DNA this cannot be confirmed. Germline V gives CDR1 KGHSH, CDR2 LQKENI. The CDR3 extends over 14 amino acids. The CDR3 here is CASSPSGGTYEQYF.

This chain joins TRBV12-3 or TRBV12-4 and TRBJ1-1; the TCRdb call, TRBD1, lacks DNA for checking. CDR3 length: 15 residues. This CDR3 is CASTHTGGSNAEAFF.

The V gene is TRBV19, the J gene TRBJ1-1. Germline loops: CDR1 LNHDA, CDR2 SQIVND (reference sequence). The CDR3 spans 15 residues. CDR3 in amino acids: CASSSNPPRWTEAFF.

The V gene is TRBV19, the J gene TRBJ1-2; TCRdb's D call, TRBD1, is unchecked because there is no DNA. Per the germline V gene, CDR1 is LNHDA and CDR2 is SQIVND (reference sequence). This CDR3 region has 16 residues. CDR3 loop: CASSMISFRQGDGYTF.

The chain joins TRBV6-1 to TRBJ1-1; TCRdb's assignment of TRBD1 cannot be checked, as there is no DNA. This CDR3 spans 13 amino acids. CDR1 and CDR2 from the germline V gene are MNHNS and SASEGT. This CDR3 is CASRAGQYTEAFF.

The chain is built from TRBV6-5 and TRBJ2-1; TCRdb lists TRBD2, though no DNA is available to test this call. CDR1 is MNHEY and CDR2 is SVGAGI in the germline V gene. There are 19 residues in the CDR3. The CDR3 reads CATTPAGTSGGASYNEQFF.

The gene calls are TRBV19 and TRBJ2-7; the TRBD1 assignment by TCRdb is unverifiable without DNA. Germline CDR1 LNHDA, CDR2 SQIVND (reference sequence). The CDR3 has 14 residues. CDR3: CASNPGAGPYEQYF.